Each of the 17 T cell receptor beta chains below was sequenced from the same sample in a study of blood T cell repertoires in COVID-19. Sequenced by immunoSEQ multiplex PCR; TCRdb stores in-frame clones only, minus some. The data show 250,000 to 350,000 clones, approximately 89% seen once. The sample taken for sequencing was peripheral blood. The receptor source for this set is a woman aged 45-65 years who had recovered from COVID-19.

This chain joins TRBV25-1 and TRBJ1-1; D call uncertain. The germline gives CDR1 MGHDK, CDR2 SYGVNS. The V and J ends lost 1 base and 10 bases respectively, with 19 bases between them. This CDR3 is built from 15 residues. The CDR3 nucleotides read TGTGCCAGCAGTGAATTAATCTCGTCCGAGAGCGGAGCTTTCTTT. This encodes CASSELISSESGAFF.

The chain has TRBV6-1 and TRBJ2-2; D not resolved. This CDR3 contains 12 residues. V shed 7 bases and J shed 3 bases, with 6 bases lying between them. Per germline, CDR1 MNHNS and CDR2 SASEGT. CDR3 loop: CASTSYTGELFF. The CDR3 DNA reads as TGTGCCAGCACCAGTTACACCGGGGAGCTGTTTTTT.

The chain combines TRBV10-3 with TRBJ1-5; TRBD1 might be the D (5 bases). Per germline, CDR1 ENHRY and CDR2 SYGVKD. This CDR3 contains 12 residues. Trimming shortened V by 3 bases and J by 10 bases, and 10 bases separated the two germline ends. The CDR3 is CAISEGAQPQHF. CDR3 nucleotides: TGTGCCATCAGTGAAGGGGCGCAACCCCAGCATTTT.

This chain links TRBV2 with TRBJ2-1, with a tentative D call TRBD2 (7 bases). Per germline, CDR1 SNHLY and CDR2 FYNNEI. V dropped 8 bases and J dropped 6 bases, with 11 bases sitting between them. The length of the CDR3 is 12 residues. The CDR3 DNA reads TGTGCCAGCCCGAGGGGGGGCAATGAGCAGTTCTTC. Residues: CASPRGGNEQFF.

This chain connects TRBV11-2 to TRBJ2-6; tentatively, D is TRBD1 (6 bases). Trimming removed 5 bases from V and 4 bases from J, with 12 bases in between. The CDR3 has 15 amino acids. Germline V gene data show CDR1 as SGHAT and CDR2 as FQNNGV. Here the CDR3 reads CASSPGVSGANVLTF. In DNA, the CDR3 is TGTGCCAGCAGCCCAGGGGTCTCCGGGGCCAACGTCCTGACTTTC.

This chain links TRBV3-1 (or the pseudogene TRBV3-2) with TRBJ2-1, with 13 bases identical to TRBD2. Germline V gene sequence: CDR1 LGHDT, CDR2 YNNKEL (reference sequence). The CDR3 runs 17 residues. V was clipped by 1 base and J by 4 bases; unmatched bases: 4. CDR3 sequence (DNA): TGTGCCAGCAGCCAAGCCTCGGGACTAGCGGGGTACAATGAGCAGTTCTTC. Amino acid sequence: CASSQASGLAGYNEQFF.

The CDR3 reads CASSIDLYKGDYSNQPQHF. The CDR3 region has the DNA TGTGCCAGTAGTATAGATCTATATAAGGGCGACTATAGCAATCAGCCCCAGCATTTT. The rearrangement links TRBV19 to TRBJ1-5; no clear D gene. This CDR3 has 19 residues. CDR1 and CDR2 (germline): LNHDA, SQIVND (reference sequence). The V and J ends lost 0 bases and 0 bases respectively, with 18 bases between them.

This chain joins TRBV28 and TRBJ2-3, with a tentative D call TRBD2 (5 bases). V shed 7 bases and J shed 2 bases, with 10 bases lying between them. CDR1 is MDHEN and CDR2 is SYDVKM in the germline V gene. The CDR3 runs to 13 residues. CDR3 residues: CASNPGSTDTQYF. CDR3 nucleotides: TGTGCCAGCAATCCGGGATCCACAGATACGCAGTATTTT.

The CDR3 sequence is CASSGGTGWEQYF. The CDR3 region has the DNA TGTGCCAGCAGTGGCGGGACAGGCTGGGAGCAGTACTTC. The chain uses TRBV25-1 and TRBJ2-7, with 8 bases fitting TRBD1. The germline gives CDR1 MGHDK, CDR2 SYGVNS. This CDR3 is built from 13 residues. Trimming cost V 4 bases and J 7 bases; bases outside gene matches: 6.

The chain recombines TRBV6-6 with TRBJ2-3; D perhaps matches TRBD2 (5 bases). Trimming cost V 6 bases and J 1 base, with 14 bases left between them. CDR3 length: 15 residues. From germline, CDR1 is MNHNY and CDR2 SVGAGI (reference sequence). The CDR3 nucleotides read TGTGCCAGCAGAGTAGCGATTGGCGGCACAGATACGCAGTATTTT. It encodes CASRVAIGGTDTQYF.

The DNA for the CDR3 is TGTGCCAGCAACAGGGAGGGCGATCAGCCCCAGCATTTT. It is translated as CASNREGDQPQHF. The V gene is TRBV2, the J gene TRBJ1-5; the D gene is possibly TRBD1 (6 bases). The CDR3 totals 13 residues. CDR1 and CDR2 (germline): SNHLY, FYNNEI. Trimming cost V 7 bases and J 5 bases, with 12 bases left between them. Full variable domain (rest looked up from reference TRBV2 and TRBJ1-5): EPEVTQTPSHQVTQMGQEVILRCVPISNHLYFYWYRQILGQKVEFLVSFYNNEISEKSEIFDDQFSVERPDGSNFTLKIRSTKLEDSAMYFCASNREGDQPQHFGDGTRLSIL.

This rearrangement joins TRBV5-4 to TRBJ1-1; D is unresolved. Trimming removed 6 bases at V and 1 base at J, with 13 bases between. CDR1 is SGHNT, CDR2 YYREEE, per germline (reference sequence). The CDR3 totals 14 residues. The CDR3 bases are TGTGCCAGCATCCCCAAGCCGGGGAACACTGAAGCTTTCTTT. Encoded protein: CASIPKPGNTEAFF.

The chain has TRBV3-1 (or the pseudogene TRBV3-2) and TRBJ1-4, with 7 bases matching TRBD1. Losses at the gene ends were 0 bases for V and 8 bases for J; bases not matched to a gene: 6. This CDR3 contains 15 residues. Germline V gene sequence: CDR1 LGHDT, CDR2 YNNKEL (reference sequence). This CDR3 is CASSQEGRGKEKLFF. The CDR3 DNA sequence: TGTGCCAGCAGCCAAGAGGGCAGGGGGAAAGAAAAACTGTTTTTT.

The chain combines TRBV12-3 or TRBV12-4 with TRBJ1-2, with D possibly being TRBD1 (5 bases). The CDR3 covers 13 residues. V lost 2 bases, J lost 4 bases, and 8 bases lay in between. CDR3 loop: CASSLRRAYGYTF. CDR3 DNA: TGTGCCAGCAGTTTACGCAGGGCCTATGGCTACACCTTC.

The genes are TRBV7-8 and TRBJ2-1, with 8 bases identical to TRBD2. Germline V gene sequence: CDR1 SGHVS, CDR2 FQNEAQ. V shed 1 base and J 4 bases; nucleotides not matched to a gene: 6. The CDR3 length is 16 residues. DNA of the CDR3: TGTGCCAGCAGCTTAGTTTCTAGCGGGCCTTACAATGAGCAGTTCTTC. Protein: CASSLVSSGPYNEQFF. Full variable domain (rest looked up from reference TRBV7-8 and TRBJ2-1): GAGVSQSPRYKVAKRGQDVALRCDPISGHVSLFWYQQALGQGPEFLTYFQNEAQLDKSGLPSDRFFAERPEGSVSTLKIQRTQQEDSAVYLCASSLVSSGPYNEQFFGPGTRLTVL.

The chain joins TRBV6-5 to TRBJ2-7; 11 bases line up with TRBD2. CDR1 and CDR2 (germline): MNHEY, SVGAGI. V shed 4 bases and J 7 bases; nucleotides not matched to a gene: 6. CDR3 length: 14 amino acids. CDR3 sequence reads: CASSLAGGPREQYF. The CDR3 DNA sequence: TGTGCCAGCAGTTTAGCGGGGGGGCCGCGGGAGCAGTACTTC.

The chain has TRBV4-2 and TRBJ2-3, with a tentative D call TRBD1 (6 bases). Trimming shortened V by 0 bases and J by 1 base, and 17 bases separated the two germline ends. The CDR3 is 18 residues long. CDR1 and CDR2 (germline): LGHNA, YNFKEQ. This chain's CDR3 is CASSQDGRTAIRTDTQYF. CDR3 sequence (DNA): TGTGCCAGCAGCCAAGACGGTAGGACAGCTATACGCACAGATACGCAGTATTTT.